This entry lists 8 T cell receptor beta chains sequenced from one sample in a study of neoadjuvant anti-PD-1 for oral cavity cancer. TCRdb's copy holds only in-frame clones and misses some; the assay was immunoSEQ multiplex PCR. Found here are about 72,000 clones, around 83% of them singletons; the top ten hold approximately 3.6%. The sample consisted of PBMCs, taken before nivolumab (anti-PD-1) treatment. The receptors stem from a person aged 35-79 years with oral cavity squamous cell carcinoma.

This chain connects TRBV4-2 to TRBJ1-3; no clear D gene. Trimming took 0 bases from V and 3 from J, leaving 9 bases between them. This CDR3 has 15 amino acids. Germline V gene data show CDR1 as LGHNA and CDR2 as YNFKEQ. CDR3 in DNA: TGTGCCAGCAGCCAAGATGAAGGTTATGGAAACACCATATATTTT. Translation gives CASSQDEGYGNTIYF.

The rearrangement uses TRBV27 and TRBJ1-2, with no clear D. Trimming removed 3 bases from V and 7 bases from J, with 12 bases in between. CDR1 and CDR2 from the germline V gene are MNHEY and SMNVEV (reference sequence). The CDR3 extends over 13 amino acids. Here the CDR3 reads CASSFGNLRGYTF. CDR3 in DNA: TGTGCCAGCAGTTTCGGGAATTTACGTGGCTACACCTTC.

This chain links TRBV5-1 with TRBJ2-3; D ambiguous. The CDR3 covers 13 residues. The germline CDR1 and CDR2 sequences are SGHRS and YFSETQ. V dropped 4 bases and J dropped 2 bases, with 8 bases sitting between them. Here the CDR3 DNA reads TGCGCCAGCAGCCCCAGGTTCACAGATACGCAGTATTTT. Its protein product is CASSPRFTDTQYF. Full variable domain (outside the CDR3, taken from reference TRBV5-1 and TRBJ2-3): KAGVTQTPRYLIKTRGQQVTLSCSPISGHRSVSWYQQTPGQGLQFLFEYFSETQRNKGNFPGRFSGRQFSNSRSEMNVSTLELGDSALYLCASSPRFTDTQYFGPGTRLTVL.

The chain combines TRBV9 with TRBJ2-7, with D tentatively TRBD2 (5 bases). The CDR3 is made up of 14 amino acids. Germline CDR1 reads SGDLS; CDR2 reads YYNGEE. Trimming took off 4 bases at V and 2 bases at J, with 13 bases between the two ends. In DNA, the CDR3 is TGTGCCAGCAGCCCCTCCGGGATTACCTACGAGCAGTACTTC. Amino acids: CASSPSGITYEQYF. The whole variable domain, remainder taken from reference TRBV9 and TRBJ2-7, is DSGVTQTPKHLITATGQRVTLRCSPRSGDLSVYWYQQSLDQGLQFLIQYYNGEERAKGNILERFSAQQFPDLHSELNLSSLELGDSALYFCASSPSGITYEQYFGPGTRLTVT.

The sample holds a few counts of this clone. The J gene is TRBJ2-7, the V gene TRBV5-5; 8 bases match TRBD1. V was pared by 2 bases and J by 7 bases, with 8 bases of the junction left unmatched. There are 14 residues in the CDR3. Germline V gene lookup returns CDR1 SGHKS and CDR2 YYEKEE (reference sequence). The CDR3 sequence is CASSFMTGVKEQYF. The DNA for the CDR3 is TGTGCCAGCAGCTTTATGACAGGGGTGAAGGAGCAGTACTTC.

This chain links TRBV14 with TRBJ1-1; D call uncertain. Germline assignment: CDR1 SGHDN and CDR2 FVKESK. V dropped 3 bases and J dropped 1 base, with 6 bases sitting between them. The CDR3 runs to 13 residues. In nucleotides, the CDR3 is TGTGCCAGCAGCCACAGGAGGAACACTGAAGCTTTCTTT. Translation: CASSHRRNTEAFF. Based on the CDR3 plus reference TRBV14 and TRBJ1-1, the full variable domain is EAGVTQFPSHSVIEKGQTVTLRCDPISGHDNLYWYRRVMGKEIKFLLHFVKESKQDESGMPNNRFLAERTGGTYSTLKVQPAELEDSGVYFCASSHRRNTEAFFGQGTRLTVV.

This clone was seen once. The V and J genes are TRBV5-6 and TRBJ1-1; possible D gene TRBD1, 6 bases. Germline values: CDR1 SGHDT, CDR2 YYEEEE. There are 15 residues in the CDR3. The V gene lost 0 bases and the J gene lost 5 bases, with 14 bases spanning the gap. CDR3 region: CASSLGGTKGTEAFF. The DNA of the CDR3 is TGTGCCAGCAGCTTGGGCGGGACAAAAGGGACTGAAGCTTTCTTT.

The chain carries TRBV5-1 and TRBJ1-1, with D unclear. Trimming left V 3 bases short and J 1 base short, with 22 bases between. Looked up from germline, CDR1 is SGHRS and CDR2 is YFSETQ. CDR3 length: 18 amino acids. The CDR3 nucleotides are TGCGCCAGCAGCTCCGCTACTTCAGGAGGGTATCGGAACACTGAAGCTTTCTTT. This sequence encodes CASSSATSGGYRNTEAFF.